This passage covers 2 T cell receptor beta chains from one sample sequenced in a study of blood T cell repertoires in COVID-19. Libraries were prepared by immunoSEQ multiplex PCR; TCRdb keeps only in-frame clonotypes and omits some of them. Of roughly 81,000 clones listed, 90% to 95% are singletons. The sequenced sample consisted of peripheral blood. These receptors originate from a woman in her forties or fifties in a cohort sampled during active COVID-19.

This chain uses TRBV9 with TRBJ2-7, with 7 bases matching TRBD2. CDR1 is SGDLS and CDR2 is YYNGEE in the germline V gene. The ends lost 0 bases at V and 6 bases at J; junction bases unmatched: 9. The CDR3 has 15 residues. In DNA, the CDR3 is TGTGCCAGCAGCGTAGAGGATAGCGGGCTCGGCGAGCAGTACTTC. It is translated as CASSVEDSGLGEQYF. Supplemented by reference TRBV9 and TRBJ2-7, the full variable domain reads DSGVTQTPKHLITATGQRVTLRCSPRSGDLSVYWYQQSLDQGLQFLIQYYNGEERAKGNILERFSAQQFPDLHSELNLSSLELGDSALYFCASSVEDSGLGEQYFGPGTRLTVT.

DNA for the CDR3: TGCGCCAGCAGCTTGGGGGGGAACCTACAGGGAGCTAACTATGGCTACACCTTC. The encoded protein is CASSLGGNLQGANYGYTF. The chain is built from TRBV5-1 and TRBJ1-2; TRBD1 is a possible D gene (6 bases). There are 18 residues in the CDR3. From germline, CDR1 is SGHRS and CDR2 YFSETQ. V lost 0 bases and J lost 0, with 18 bases in between.